This T cell receptor beta chain was captured in a study of blood T cell repertoires in COVID-19. Study background: T cells, B-cell-depleted T cells, or PBMCs provided the cDNA or gDNA that served as material.

Trimming pared 6 bases from V and 3 bases from J, leaving 9 bases between. There are 13 residues in the CDR3. Germline lookup yields CDR1 SNHLY and CDR2 FYNNEI. The repertoire was sequenced with immunoSEQ multiplex PCR; TCRdb's copy has only in-frame clones and lacks some. The table shows roughly 260,000 clones, with around 89% occurring only once. The rearrangement links TRBV2 to TRBJ2-1; the D gene is possibly TRBD2 (6 bases). Source material: peripheral blood. The origin of this receptor is a woman aged 40 to 50 with acute or convalescent COVID-19. The CDR3 nucleotides read TGTGCCAGCAGCGAGACTAGCTACAATGAGCAGTTCTTC. Its protein product is CASSETSYNEQFF.